The rows below give T cell receptor beta chains drawn from one sample of a study of tumor-infiltrating lymphocytes in oesophageal squamous cell carcinoma. TCRdb redid the calling of the PCR reads with MiXCR, one entry per CDR3 protein. The data show 15,000 to 20,000 distinct CDR3 sequences, with roughly two fifths seen just once and under 35% held by the top ten. The sequencing input was esophageal tumor tissue. Every receptor here comes from a male donor with esophageal squamous cell carcinoma. CDR3s include the opening cysteine and the closing phenylalanine or tryptophan. The D gene is left open where the match is weak. Rows give clone size only sometimes, using once, few, many, or a class for an expanded clone.

>-|TRBJ2-1|TRBD2|TRBV6-2/TRBV6-3
CASSWTSGGYNEQFF
TGTGCCAGCAGTTGGACTAGCGGGGGCTACAATGAGCAGTTCTTC
>-|TRBJ2-1|TRBD2|TRBV7-4
CASSLSSGGYNEQFF
TGTGCCAGCAGCTTATCTAGCGGGGGTTACAATGAGCAGTTCTTC
>-|TRBJ2-7|-|TRBV7-3
CASSLTRTYEQYF
TGTGCCAGCAGCTTAACCCGCACCTACGAGCAGTACTTC
>-|TRBJ2-1|TRBD1|TRBV6-1
CASSERQGVYEQFF
TGTGCCAGCAGTGAACGACAGGGGGTCTATGAGCAGTTCTTC
>-|TRBJ2-5|-|TRBV6-1
CASRQGVETQYF
TGTGCCAGCAGACAGGGTGTGGAGACCCAGTACTTC
>few|TRBJ2-7|-|TRBV7-6
CASSLGRTPDDQYF
TGTGCCAGCAGCTTAGGGCGCACCCCGGACGACCAGTACTTC
>-|TRBJ2-1|-|TRBV6-6
CASSYDQYSRNEQFF
TGTGCCAGCAGTTACGACCAGTATAGCAGAAATGAGCAGTTCTTC
>few|TRBJ1-6|-|TRBV29-1
CSVETGGEAYEQYF
TGCAGCGTGGAAACAGGTGGGGAGGCCTACGAGCAGTACTTT
>many|TRBJ2-3|TRBD1|TRBV7-6
CASSSYGTANTGELYF
TGTGCCAGCAGCTCCTACGGGACAGCGAACACCGGGGAGCTGTATTTT
>-|TRBJ2-5|TRBD2|TRBV7-6
CASSLFAGGQETQYF
TGTGCCAGCAGCTTATTTGCGGGAGGGCAAGAGACCCAGTACTTC
>once|TRBJ2-1|TRBD1|TRBV28
CASSLVTGHNEQFF
TGTGCCAGCAGTTTAGTGACAGGGCACAATGAGCAGTTCTTC
>-|TRBJ2-1|TRBD2|TRBV24-1
CATSGTSGSNEQFF
TGTGCCACCAGTGGTACTAGCGGGTCCAATGAGCAGTTCTTC
>-|TRBJ2-1|TRBD2|TRBV10-2
CASSSGYGGRARGEQFF
TGCGCCAGCAGTTCGGGCTATGGGGGGAGGGCACGAGGTGAGCAGTTCTTC
>-|TRBJ2-1|TRBD2|TRBV7-2
CASSPFRREVEQFF
TGTGCCAGCAGCCCCTTTAGGCGGGAGGTGGAGCAGTTCTTC
>many|TRBJ2-1|-|TRBV10-2
CASSDRGRIRNNEQFF
TGCGCCAGCAGTGACCGGGGACGGATAAGAAACAATGAGCAGTTCTTC
>medium-sized|TRBJ2-7|-|TRBV6-1
CAVGTIQYF
TGTGCCGTGGGGACAATCCAGTACTTC
>once|TRBJ2-1|-|TRBV7-6
CASSLNVAYEQFF
TGTGCCAGCAGCTTAAATGTGGCCTATGAGCAGTTCTTC
>-|TRBJ1-4|-|TRBV12-3/TRBV12-4
CASSLRQNFNEKLFF
TGTGCCAGCAGTTTAAGGCAGAACTTTAATGAAAAACTGTTTTTT
>medium-sized|TRBJ2-1|TRBD1|TRBV7-2
CASSRQGVFGNEQFF
TGTGCCAGCAGCCGACAGGGGGTTTTTGGTAATGAGCAGTTCTTC
>many|TRBJ2-6|-|TRBV12-3/TRBV12-4
CATKGRGSGANVLTF
TGTGCCACCAAAGGGAGGGGGTCCGGGGCCAACGTCCTGACTTTC
>-|TRBJ1-1|-|TRBV6-2/TRBV6-3
CASSYRSGVGTEAFF
TGTGCCAGCAGTTACCGTTCAGGGGTGGGGACTGAAGCTTTCTTT
>many|TRBJ1-2|TRBD1|TRBV7-3
CASSSTGTGYNGYTF
TGTGCCAGCAGCTCGACCGGGACAGGGTACAATGGCTACACCTTC
>-|TRBJ1-4|-|TRBV6-5
CASSDLLDSPTNEKLFF
TGTGCCAGCAGTGACCTGTTAGACAGCCCAACTAATGAAAAACTGTTTTTT
>many|TRBJ2-1|TRBD1|TRBV2
CASSEGQGAWSEQFF
TGTGCCAGCAGTGAAGGTCAGGGGGCGTGGAGTGAGCAGTTCTTC
>many|TRBJ2-6|-|TRBV6-1
CASRGQSSGANVLTF
TGTGCCAGCAGGGGTCAATCTTCTGGGGCCAACGTCCTGACTTTC
>many|TRBJ2-6|-|TRBV6-1
CASTLSGANVLTF
TGTGCCAGCACCCTCTCTGGGGCCAACGTCCTGACTTTC
>-|TRBJ2-1|-|TRBV7-2
CASSLSPSPYNEQFF
TGTGCCAGCAGCTTAAGCCCTAGTCCTTACAATGAGCAGTTCTTC
>many|TRBJ2-7|-|TRBV7-3
CASSFIAGPYNEQYF
TGTGCCAGCAGCTTCATAGCAGGACCCTACAATGAGCAGTACTTC
>-|TRBJ2-5|-|TRBV27
CASSRGGQLRETQYF
TGTGCCAGCTCTCGCGGAGGACAGCTGAGGGAGACCCAGTACTTC
>-|TRBJ2-1|-|TRBV7-9
CASSHAGSNEQFF
TGTGCCAGCAGCCATGCTGGGAGCAATGAGCAGTTCTTC
>-|TRBJ2-3|-|TRBV6-2/TRBV6-3
CASSYLGGDTQYF
TGTGCCAGCAGTTACTTAGGCGGGGATACGCAGTATTTT
>-|TRBJ2-4|-|TRBV7-2
CASSLLSSYNSPLHF
TGTGCCAGCAGCTTACTAAGCTCCTATAATTCACCCCTCCACTTC